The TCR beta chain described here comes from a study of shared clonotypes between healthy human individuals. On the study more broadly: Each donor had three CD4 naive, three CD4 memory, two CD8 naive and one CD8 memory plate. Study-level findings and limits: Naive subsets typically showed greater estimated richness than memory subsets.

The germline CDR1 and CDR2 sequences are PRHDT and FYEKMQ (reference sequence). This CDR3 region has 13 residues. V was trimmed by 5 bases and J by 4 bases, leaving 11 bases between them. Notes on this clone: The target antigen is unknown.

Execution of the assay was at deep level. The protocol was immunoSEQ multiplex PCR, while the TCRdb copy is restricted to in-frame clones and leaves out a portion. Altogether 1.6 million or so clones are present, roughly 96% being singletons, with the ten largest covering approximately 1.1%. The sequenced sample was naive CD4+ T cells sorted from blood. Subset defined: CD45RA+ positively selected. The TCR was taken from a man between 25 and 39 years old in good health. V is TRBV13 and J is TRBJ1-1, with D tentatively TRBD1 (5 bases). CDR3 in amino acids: CASSPMGGTEAFF. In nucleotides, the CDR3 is TGTGCCAGCAGCCCGATGGGGGGCACTGAAGCTTTCTTT.